The next 4 T cell receptor beta chains were all read from a single sample in a study of OX40 agonist ivuxolimab in advanced cancers. The receptor library was made with the immunoSEQ multiplex PCR assay. Held by TCRdb, this immuneACCESS table contains in-frame sequences only and omits some clones. Under half of the omission traces to an unresolved V gene where checked; the cause of the rest is unknown. This sample holds some 17,000 clones; about 88% were observed only once. Clones ranked in the top ten supply 67% of the sample. The material sequenced was CD4+ or CD8+ T cells sorted from blood, taken in a trial of the OX40 agonist ivuxolimab. The receptors were sampled from an adult with an advanced solid tumor such as melanoma, head and neck, liver or kidney cancer.

This sequence joins TRBV19 and TRBJ2-6; D is unresolved. CDR3 length: 17 amino acids. Germline assignment: CDR1 LNHDA and CDR2 SQIVND (reference sequence). The germline V and J ends were trimmed by 3 bases and 3 bases, with 15 bases remaining between them. The CDR3 loop reads CASSIQPWGNGANVLTF. The CDR3 region has the DNA TGTGCCAGTAGTATTCAACCGTGGGGAAATGGGGCCAACGTCCTGACTTTC.

The rearrangement joins TRBV11-3 to TRBJ2-1; a possible D gene is TRBD2 (5 bases). V lost 5 bases, J lost 0 bases, and 11 bases lay in between. Per the germline V gene, CDR1 is SGHNT and CDR2 is YENEEA. The CDR3 is made up of 15 amino acids. The CDR3 protein is CASSRLRNSYNEQFF. CDR3 DNA sequence: TGTGCCAGCAGCCGACTACGCAACTCCTACAATGAGCAGTTCTTC.

J is TRBJ2-5 and V is TRBV4-1, with TRBD2 matching over 7 bases. V was clipped by 2 bases and J by 4 bases; unmatched bases: 7. CDR1 is MGHRA and CDR2 is YSYEKL in the germline V gene. The CDR3 runs to 15 residues. The CDR3 DNA reads as TGCGCCAGCAGCCAAACACTAGCGAGGGTAGAGACCCAGTACTTC. Its protein product is CASSQTLARVETQYF.

CDR3 region: CATSSALVSSYNEQFF. The CDR3 region has the DNA TGTGCCACCAGCAGTGCGTTAGTATCCTCCTACAATGAGCAGTTCTTC. The chain combines TRBV15 with TRBJ2-1; no reliable D call. Germline loops: CDR1 LNHNV, CDR2 YYDKDF (reference sequence). The V gene lost 3 bases and the J gene lost 0 bases, with 12 bases spanning the gap. CDR3 length: 16 amino acids.